The rows below give T cell receptor beta chains drawn from one sample of a study of cytomegalovirus exposure and HLA in healthy donors. Only in-frame clones appear in the TCRdb table, and some are missing; sequencing was by immunoSEQ multiplex PCR. The sample includes 95,000 to 120,000 clones, 60% to 80% of them seen just once. Sequencing was done on a sample of PBMCs. The receptors stem from a woman in her 30s in good health and CMV-seropositive. Both conserved end residues are part of each CDR3. A D gene is named only where the DNA matches it firmly. Rows may omit the clone size; those that give it use once, few, many or a size class.

V gene,CDR3 length,J gene,D gene,clone size,CDR3 DNA,CDR3 protein
TRBV7-6,18,TRBJ1-4,NA,NA,TGTGCCAGCAGCTTAGCCCCTACAGAAGATCAGGCTAATGAAAAACTGTTTTTT,CASSLAPTEDQANEKLFF
TRBV2,14,TRBJ1-2,NA,NA,TGTGCCAGCAGTGAAGCTAGGTCAGGGGTTGGCTACACCTTC,CASSEARSGVGYTF
TRBV5-1,14,TRBJ1-6,NA,NA,TGCGCCAGCAGCTTGGCGGAGTATAATTCACCCCTCCACTTT,CASSLAEYNSPLHF
TRBV2,13,TRBJ1-1,NA,few,TGTGCCAGCAGTGAAGCGGTTCGGGCTGAAGCTTTCTTT,CASSEAVRAEAFF
TRBV27,12,TRBJ1-2,NA,NA,TGTGCCAGCAGGCGGAGTCCCTATGGCTACACCTTC,CASRRSPYGYTF
TRBV5-8,14,TRBJ2-3,NA,NA,TGTGCCAGCAGCCCGGGGACAAGCACAGATACGCAGTATTTT,CASSPGTSTDTQYF
TRBV4-1,15,TRBJ1-2,NA,NA,TGCGCCAGCAACAGAATAGAGGGCGGAAACTATGGCTACACCTTC,CASNRIEGGNYGYTF
TRBV5-1,14,TRBJ1-5,NA,NA,TGCGCCAGCAGTTCGGGGGAGGTTAGCCAGCCCCAGCATTTT,CASSSGEVSQPQHF
TRBV2,15,TRBJ2-7,TRBD1,NA,TGTGCCAGCAGGGATAGGCAGGGGGCTAGCTACGAGCAGTACTTC,CASRDRQGASYEQYF
TRBV5-1,16,TRBJ2-5,TRBD2,few,TGCGCCAGCAGCAACGGACTAGCGGGCTTCCAAGAGACCCAGTACTTC,CASSNGLAGFQETQYF
TRBV5-1,14,TRBJ2-3,TRBD2,NA,TGCGCCAGCCTGACTAGCGGGAGGGTGGATACGCAGTATTTT,CASLTSGRVDTQYF
TRBV5-4,14,TRBJ2-7,NA,NA,TGTGCCAGCAGCCCGACGACGACTGCTTACGAGCAGTACTTC,CASSPTTTAYEQYF
TRBV30,14,TRBJ2-2,NA,NA,TGTGCCTGGAGCCTAGGCTTGTCCCCCGGGGAGCTGTTTTTT,CAWSLGLSPGELFF
TRBV5-6,15,TRBJ2-7,TRBD1,NA,TGTGCCAGCAGTTCGACCAGGGGGAGCTCCTACGAGCAGTACTTC,CASSSTRGSSYEQYF
TRBV5-4,13,TRBJ1-1,NA,NA,TGTGCCAGCAGCTTCCGGGTCTCAGATGAAGCTTTCTTT,CASSFRVSDEAFF
TRBV6-6,12,TRBJ2-5,NA,NA,TGTGCCAGCAGCCCACTCGAGGTGACCCAGTACTTC,CASSPLEVTQYF
TRBV6-5,16,TRBJ1-3,NA,NA,TGTGCCAGCAGTTACTCTCGGGCGGGCTCTGGAAACACCATATATTTT,CASSYSRAGSGNTIYF